Sequencing of this TCR beta chain was carried out in a study of beta chain features in type 1 diabetes. This clone was counted at least ten times. Expressed TCRB transcripts were sequenced, since all the RNA that had been isolated was reverse transcribed. The repertoire was sequenced with immunoSEQ multiplex PCR; TCRdb's copy has only in-frame clones and lacks some. The sample includes 250,000 to 400,000 clones, around 15% of them seen just once. The V gene lost 3 bases and the J gene lost 3 bases, with 11 bases spanning the gap. The CDR3 consists of 14 residues. CDR1 is KGHSH, CDR2 LQKENI, per germline.

The source material was central memory CD4+ T cells from blood. V and J are TRBV18 and TRBJ1-1; a possible D gene is TRBD1 (5 bases). The TCR sequence derives from a man younger than 40 in good health. CDR3 protein: CASSPLRVDTEAFF. As DNA, the CDR3 is TGTGCCAGCTCACCTCTCAGGGTGGACACTGAAGCTTTCTTT.